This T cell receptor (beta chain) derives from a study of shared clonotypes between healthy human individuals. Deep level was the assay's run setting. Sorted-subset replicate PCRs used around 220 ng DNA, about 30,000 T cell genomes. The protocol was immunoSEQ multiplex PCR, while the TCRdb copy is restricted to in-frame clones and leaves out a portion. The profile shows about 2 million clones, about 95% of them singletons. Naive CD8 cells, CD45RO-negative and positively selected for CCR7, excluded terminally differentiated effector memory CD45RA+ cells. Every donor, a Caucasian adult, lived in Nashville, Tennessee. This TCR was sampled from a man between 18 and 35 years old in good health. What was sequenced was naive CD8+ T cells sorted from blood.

The CDR3: CASSFLGLQETQYF. The CDR3 DNA reads as TGTGCCAGCAGCTTTCTGGGGCTGCAAGAGACCCAGTACTTC. The chain uses TRBV7-9 and TRBJ2-5, with a possible D match to TRBD1 (5 bases). V was clipped by 3 bases and J by 2 bases, with 10 bases between them. The V gene's germline CDR1 is SEHNR and CDR2 FQNEAQ (reference sequence). CDR3 size: 14 residues.